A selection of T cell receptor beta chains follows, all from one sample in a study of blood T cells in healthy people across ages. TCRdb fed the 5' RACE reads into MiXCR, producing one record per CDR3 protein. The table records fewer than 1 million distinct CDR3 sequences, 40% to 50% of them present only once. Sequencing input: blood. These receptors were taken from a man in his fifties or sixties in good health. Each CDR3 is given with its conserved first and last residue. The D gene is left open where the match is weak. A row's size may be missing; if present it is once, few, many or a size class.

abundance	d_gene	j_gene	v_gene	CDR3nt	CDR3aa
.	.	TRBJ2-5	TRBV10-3	TGTGCCTGCGGGGGCTCAGCCACCGAGACCCAGTACTTC	CACGGSATETQYF
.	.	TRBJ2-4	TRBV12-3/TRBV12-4	TGTGCCAGCAGGCGAGAGGACAGCATTCAGTACTTC	CASRREDSIQYF
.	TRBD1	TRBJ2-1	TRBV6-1	TGTGCCAGCAGAAACCGGGACAGGGTCTACAATGAGCAGTTCTTC	CASRNRDRVYNEQFF
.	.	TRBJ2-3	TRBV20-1	TGCAGTGCTAGGGGCCTAACACAGGTGACGCAGTATTTT	CSARGLTQVTQYF
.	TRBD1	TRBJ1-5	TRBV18	TGTGCCAGCTCACCACGAGACAGGGCGGGCCGTCAGCCCCAGCATTTT	CASSPRDRAGRQPQHF
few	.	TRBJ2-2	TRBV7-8	TGTGCCAGCAGCTTAGATCGGTGGGGGGCAACCGGGGCGCTGTTTTTT	CASSLDRWGATGALFF
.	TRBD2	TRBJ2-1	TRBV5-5	TGTGCCAGCAGTGGGGGACTAGCGGGGGACTCAGAGCAGTTCTTC	CASSGGLAGDSEQFF
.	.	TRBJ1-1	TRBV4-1	TGCGCCAGCAGCCAAGGGGCCCTGCGGGACACTGAAGCTTTCTTT	CASSQGALRDTEAFF
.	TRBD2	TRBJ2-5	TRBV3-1	TGTGCCAGCAGCCTCGGACTAGCGGGAGGGGGTACCCAAGAGACCCAGTACTTC	CASSLGLAGGGTQETQYF
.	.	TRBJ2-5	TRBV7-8	TGTGCCAGCAGCTCCGTGGGGAAGACCCAGTACTTC	CASSSVGKTQYF
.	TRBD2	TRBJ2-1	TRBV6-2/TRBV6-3	TGTGCCAGCAGTTACCCTAGCGGGGGCCCTAACTCCTACAATGAGCAGTTCTTC	CASSYPSGGPNSYNEQFF
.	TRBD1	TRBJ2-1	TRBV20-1	TGCAGTGTCCGACAGGGGGTCAATGAGCAGTTCTTC	CSVRQGVNEQFF
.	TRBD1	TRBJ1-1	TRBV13	TGTGCCAGCAGCAAGCGGACAGGGAAAGCGGGGGCTGAAGCTTTCTTT	CASSKRTGKAGAEAFF
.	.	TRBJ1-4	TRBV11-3	TGTGCCAGCAGCTCCGGGACCAAGGAAAAACTGTTTTTT	CASSSGTKEKLFF
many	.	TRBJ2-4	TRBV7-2	TGTGCCAGCAGCCCCCGCGGGGGCCCCATTCAGTACTTC	CASSPRGGPIQYF
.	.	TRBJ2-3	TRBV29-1	TGCAGCGTGGAAGCTACTAGCACAGATACGCAGTATTTT	CSVEATSTDTQYF
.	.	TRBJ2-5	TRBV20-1	TGCAGTGCTAGAGAAATAGGGACTGAAAGGTACCAAGAGACCCAGTACTTC	CSAREIGTERYQETQYF
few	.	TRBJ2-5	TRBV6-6	TGTGCCAGCAGTTACGGGACTTTCCAAGAGACCCAGTACTTC	CASSYGTFQETQYF